Given below is one TCR beta chain in context. Only a few counts were recorded for this clonotype. Its antigen remains unidentified. Base quality data are lacking; no much larger clone is found one base away. The data originate from a study of T-cell reconstitution after alpha-beta-depleted transplantation in children (dated by TCRdb to 2016 to 2017). For the wider study: T-cell immune reconstitution after TCRalphabeta/CD19-depleted allogeneic hematopoietic cell transplantation in children was quantitatively tracked in the study by means of TCR repertoire profiling.

Via the germline V gene (reference sequence), CDR1 is PRHDT and CDR2 FYEKMQ. There are 16 amino acids in the CDR3, from cysteine to phenylalanine inclusive. CDR3 DNA only is kept here, 48 bases in frame from base 1. V is cut back by 0 bases and J by 6 bases, with 10 bases in the junction unmatched. The library relied on PCR. The data were produced on an Illumina HiSeq 2500. Molecular barcoding was employed in the preparation of TCR libraries, with unique molecular identifiers being used to normalize TCRbeta repertoire quantification. The public sequencing data were trimmed at Q25 with fastp and processed into clonotypes with MiXCR by TCRdb, which kept only in-frame beta chains. Merged by CDR3 protein, the rows form single entries marked with the most common genes and DNA. Within this sample are 450,000 to 600,000 distinct CDR3 sequences, with around 19% of them counted one time only. 3% to 4% of the sample is taken by the ten largest.

This specimen was PBMCs from the stem cell graft donor, taken from the stem cell graft. This chain is built from TRBV13 and TRBJ1-2; 7 middle bases align to TRBD1. This clonotype originated in a human donor who donated a stem cell graft to a child with acute lymphoblastic leukemia. The DNA reads TGTGCCAGCAGCTTAGGCTACTTTGACAGGGACGATGGCTACACCTTC. Translated, this gives CASSLGYFDRDDGYTF.